This T cell receptor (beta chain) was sequenced in a study of TIL therapy for anti-PD-1-resistant metastatic lung cancer. Study-level background: Tumors carried a median about 1.4 non-synonymous mutations per megabase. Findings of the study overall: Compared with baseline intratumoral T cells, expanded TIL cultures were more clonal and less diverse (roughly 6.5% vs 31%). Patients were highly selected, enriched for treatment-naive, never-smoker and oncogene-addicted cases.

A remark on this clone: Its target is unknown.

The time point denotes: pre-treatment sample, taken before nivolumab and TIL therapy. The tumor samples were excised metastases, mostly pleural nodules or supraclavicular lymph nodes. Enrollment ran from late 2017 to early 2020. The CDR3 spans 14 residues. V dropped 3 bases and J dropped 4 bases, with 10 bases sitting between them. From germline, CDR1 is MDHEN and CDR2 SYDVKM. This was the immunoSEQ v3 assay. Libraries were prepared by immunoSEQ multiplex PCR; TCRdb keeps only in-frame clonotypes and omits some of them. The sample yields roughly 92,000 clones, 50% to 70% seen once. The source material was tumor tissue, sampled at baseline. V gene TRBV28 combines with J gene TRBJ1-5; D is unclear. This TCR came from a person aged 25-85 years with non-small cell lung cancer. In DNA form, the CDR3 reads TGTGCCAGCAGTTTGAGGGCAGAAAATCAGCCCCAGCATTTT. Protein product: CASSLRAENQPQHF. The full variable domain, rest sourced from reference TRBV28 and TRBJ1-5, is DVKVTQSSRYLVKRTGEKVFLECVQDMDHENMFWYRQDPGLGLRLIYFSYDVKMKEKGDIPEGYSVSREKKERFSLILESASTNQTSMYLCASSLRAENQPQHFGDGTRLSIL.